The clone carrying this T cell receptor beta chain was seen many times. As yet, its antigen is unknown. This sample stems from a study of T cells in Graves' hyperthyroidism and ophthalmopathy. Amplification yielded TCR beta CDR3 regions, with RNA transcripts as the source. In the first-round RT-PCR of the TCR CDR3, the HTBI primer set was used. TCRdb reanalysed the multiplex PCR reads using MiXCR and keeps one entry per CDR3 protein. The sample consists of more than 500,000 distinct CDR3 sequences, roughly 15% of them appearing once. The CDR3 covers 11 residues. Germline V gene sequence: CDR1 SEHNR, CDR2 FQNEAQ (reference sequence). Trimming removed 8 bases from V and 5 bases from J, with 10 bases in between. Notes on the study in general: Median prediction lead before ophthalmopathy onset was around 6.9 months with the model.

The source of this sequence is a woman in her thirties or forties with Graves' ophthalmopathy. The material sequenced was blood. The rearrangement links TRBV7-9 to TRBJ2-7, with unresolved D. CDR3 in amino acids: CASGLTHEQYF. CDR3 nucleotides: TGTGCCAGCGGCCTAACCCACGAGCAGTACTTC. Full variable domain (missing parts from reference TRBV7-9 and TRBJ2-7): DTGVSQNPRHKITKRGQNVTFRCDPISEHNRLYWYRQTLGQGPEFLTYFQNEAQLEKSRLLSDRFSAERPKGSFSTLEIQRTEQGDSAMYLCASGLTHEQYFGPGTRLTVT.